This note documents a single T cell receptor beta chain sequence. The target antigen is unknown. Donors each provided ten milliliters of peripheral blood. Germline CDR1 reads SGHAT; CDR2 reads FQNNGV. V was clipped by 6 bases and J by 3 bases; unmatched bases: 6. The CDR3 extends over 14 amino acids. Combining a sample-barcoded 5' primer with a J-beta primer mix, a second PCR ran for roughly 7 to 12 cycles. Each cDNA molecule carried a tag from a template-switch adaptor that contained 12 random nucleotides. Any given sample supplied a minimum of 3 million CDR3-containing paired-end reads. TCRdb reprocessed the 5' RACE reads via MiXCR and lists one record per CDR3 protein. The repertoire holds approximately 1,700,000 distinct CDR3 sequences, with more than 35% as singletons. The record originates from a study of blood T cells in healthy people across ages. Whole-study findings and limits: No conclusive comparison of naive versus antigen-experienced cells was possible with unsorted PBMCs.

The clonotype was recovered from a human donor in good health. The chain carries TRBV11-2 and TRBJ2-5, with 8 bases fitting TRBD1. The sequencing sample was made of blood. The CDR3 spells CASSSPGQEETQYF. The DNA for the CDR3 is TGTGCCAGCAGTTCCCCGGGACAGGAAGAGACCCAGTACTTC.